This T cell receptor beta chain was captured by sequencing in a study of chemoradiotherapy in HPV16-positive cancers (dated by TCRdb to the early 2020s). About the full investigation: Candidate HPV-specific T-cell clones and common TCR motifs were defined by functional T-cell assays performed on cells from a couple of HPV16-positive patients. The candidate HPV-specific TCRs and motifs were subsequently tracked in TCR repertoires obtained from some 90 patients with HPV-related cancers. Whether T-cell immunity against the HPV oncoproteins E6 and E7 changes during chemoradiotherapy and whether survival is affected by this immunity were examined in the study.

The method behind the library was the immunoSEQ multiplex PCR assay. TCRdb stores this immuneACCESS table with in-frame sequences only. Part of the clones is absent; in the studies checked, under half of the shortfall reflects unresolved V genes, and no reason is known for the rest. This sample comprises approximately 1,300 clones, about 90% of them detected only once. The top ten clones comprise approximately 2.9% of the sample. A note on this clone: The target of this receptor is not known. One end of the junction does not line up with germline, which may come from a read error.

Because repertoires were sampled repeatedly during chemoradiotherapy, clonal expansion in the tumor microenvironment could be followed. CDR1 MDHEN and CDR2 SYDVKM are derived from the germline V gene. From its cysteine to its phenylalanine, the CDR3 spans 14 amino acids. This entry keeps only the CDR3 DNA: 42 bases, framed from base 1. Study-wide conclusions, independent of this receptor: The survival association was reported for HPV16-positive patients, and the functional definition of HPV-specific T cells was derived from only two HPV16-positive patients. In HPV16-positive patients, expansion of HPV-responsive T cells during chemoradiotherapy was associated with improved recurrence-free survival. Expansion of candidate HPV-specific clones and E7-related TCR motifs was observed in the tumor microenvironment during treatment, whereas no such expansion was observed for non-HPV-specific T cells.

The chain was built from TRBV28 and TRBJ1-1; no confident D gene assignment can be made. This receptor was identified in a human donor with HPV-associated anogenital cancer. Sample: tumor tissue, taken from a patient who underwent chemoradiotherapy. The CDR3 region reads CASSFLGLNTEAFF. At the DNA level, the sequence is TGTGCCAGCAGTTTTCTGGGATTGAATACTGAAGCTTTCTTT. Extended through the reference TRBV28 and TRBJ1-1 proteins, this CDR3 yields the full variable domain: DVKVTQSSRYLVKRTGEKVFLECVQDMDHENMFWYRQDPGLGLRLIYFSYDVKMKEKGDIPEGYSVSREKKERFSLILESASTNQTSMYLCASSFLGLNTEAFFGQGTRLTVV.